This is a list of T cell receptor beta chains from one sample in a study of shared clonotypes between healthy human individuals. Using immunoSEQ multiplex PCR, the repertoire was profiled, and TCRdb retains in-frame clones only, with some absent. The sample has roughly 2.1 million clones; 85% to 95% are singletons. The sequenced material came from naive CD8+ T cells from PBMCs. The receptor source for this set is a man between 18 and 29 years old in good health. Some clones in this sample may be carry-over from other donors' samples. The CDR3 runs from the conserved cysteine through the conserved F or W. D genes are given only for firm matches. The size field is filled for only some rows; it gives once, few, many or a size class.

clone size: NA
D gene: TRBD1
J gene: TRBJ2-7
V gene: TRBV11-3
CDR3 protein: CASSLGTGDEQYF
CDR3 DNA: TGTGCCAGCAGCTTGGGGACAGGGGACGAGCAGTACTTC

clone size: once
D gene: NA
J gene: TRBJ2-1
V gene: TRBV12-5
CDR3 protein: CASGLVPPPGQSNEQFF
CDR3 DNA: TGTGCTAGTGGTTTGGTACCTCCTCCGGGACAAAGTAATGAGCAGTTCTTC

clone size: NA
D gene: TRBD2
J gene: TRBJ2-1
V gene: TRBV28
CDR3 protein: CASSPLKSRGLAERYNEQFF
CDR3 DNA: TGTGCCAGCAGCCCCCTAAAAAGCCGCGGGCTAGCGGAAAGATACAATGAGCAGTTCTTC

clone size: few
D gene: NA
J gene: TRBJ2-4
V gene: TRBV28
CDR3 protein: CASSLGTPQNIQYF
CDR3 DNA: TGTGCCAGCAGTCTAGGGACACCTCAAAACATTCAGTACTTC

clone size: few
D gene: NA
J gene: TRBJ1-1
V gene: TRBV13
CDR3 protein: CASSPAGNTEAFF
CDR3 DNA: TGTGCCAGCAGCCCGGCCGGGAACACTGAAGCTTTCTTT

clone size: NA
D gene: NA
J gene: TRBJ1-5
V gene: TRBV5-6
CDR3 protein: CASSPGLGTPAQHF
CDR3 DNA: TGTGCCAGCAGCCCGGGGCTAGGGACGCCGGCCCAGCATTTT

clone size: once
D gene: NA
J gene: TRBJ2-1
V gene: TRBV15
CDR3 protein: CATSRDREVTDNEQFF
CDR3 DNA: TGTGCCACCAGCAGAGATCGTGAGGTTACCGACAATGAGCAGTTCTTC

clone size: NA
D gene: TRBD2
J gene: TRBJ2-3
V gene: TRBV7-2
CDR3 protein: CASSPNGLAWLTDTQYF
CDR3 DNA: TGTGCCAGCAGCCCTAACGGACTAGCGTGGCTCACAGATACGCAGTATTTT

clone size: few
D gene: NA
J gene: TRBJ1-5
V gene: TRBV19
CDR3 protein: CASSIMGVDQPQHF
CDR3 DNA: TGTGCCAGTAGTATTATGGGGGTCGATCAGCCCCAGCATTTT

clone size: NA
D gene: NA
J gene: TRBJ2-1
V gene: TRBV5-6
CDR3 protein: CASSLDRYNEQFF
CDR3 DNA: TGTGCCAGCAGCCTTGACCGATACAATGAGCAGTTCTTC